This T cell receptor (beta chain) comes out of a study of naive and memory T cell subsets. This clonotype was seen repeatedly, ten times or more. The germline gives CDR1 MNHEY, CDR2 SMNVEV (reference sequence). The CDR3 contains 17 residues. V shed 8 bases and J shed 0 bases, with 23 bases lying between them. Two oligonucleotides, mixed equimolar, formed the beta constant-region primer covering TRBC1 and TRBC2. The cDNA 3' end received a ligated single-stranded oligonucleotide carrying the SP2 primer and a 12-nucleotide UMI. MiXCR was run by TCRdb on the UMI-ligation and nested PCR reads, yielding one entry per CDR3 protein. The sample has 75,000 to 85,000 distinct CDR3 sequences; about 12% are singletons. Cells stained for CD3, CD4, CD8, CD45RA and CD27 were sorted into four subsets.

This clonotype was obtained from a human donor in good health. The rearrangement joins TRBV27 to TRBJ2-7, with D tentatively TRBD1 or TRBD2 (5 bases each). The material sequenced was central memory CD4+ T cells from blood. The CDR3 loop is CASRGSGGRGSSYEQYF. The DNA for the CDR3 is TGTGCCAGCCGTGGCAGTGGGGGACGGGGTTCCTCCTACGAGCAGTACTTC.